This T cell receptor beta chain stems from a study of blood T cell repertoires in COVID-19. Study-wide context: Acute and convalescent COVID-19 specimens originated in the United States, Italy and Spain. In each case, the material was cDNA or gDNA derived from T cells, B-cell-depleted T cells, or PBMCs.

Per the study methods: By means of reference gene primer amplification, nucleated cell counts were estimated. Sequencing was performed with immunoSEQ multiplex PCR; in TCRdb, only in-frame clones are kept and a portion is missing. Clone size and V and J calls were adopted from that table, with D and trimming inferred from the DNA. The sample gives 200,000 to 250,000 clones, roughly 84% of which show up once; around 7% is in the top ten. V shed 5 bases and J 2 bases; nucleotides not matched to a gene: 7. The CDR3 has 15 residues. Germline CDR1 reads SGHTA; CDR2 reads FQGTGA. Material for sequencing was peripheral blood. J is TRBJ2-3 and V is TRBV7-3; 7 bases are a match to TRBD2. The sequence derives from a woman between 45 and 65 years old with acute or convalescent COVID-19. The DNA for the CDR3 is TGTGCCAGCAGCCGGGGAGGGGTGGACACAGATACGCAGTATTTT. Translating gives CASSRGGVDTDTQYF.